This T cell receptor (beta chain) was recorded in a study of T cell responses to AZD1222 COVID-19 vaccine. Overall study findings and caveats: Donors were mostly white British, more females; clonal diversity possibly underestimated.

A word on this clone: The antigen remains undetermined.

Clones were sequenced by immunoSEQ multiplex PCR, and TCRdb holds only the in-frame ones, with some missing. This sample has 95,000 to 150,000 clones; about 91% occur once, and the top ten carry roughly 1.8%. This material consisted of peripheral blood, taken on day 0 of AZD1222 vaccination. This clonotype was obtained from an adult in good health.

In nucleotides, the CDR3 is TGTGCCAGCTCACCCTCCGAGATCCATGGCTACACCTTC. As protein: CASSPSEIHGYTF. The rearrangement joins TRBV18 to TRBJ1-2; D call uncertain. The V end lost 3 bases, the J end lost 6 bases, and 11 bases lay between the germline ends. CDR1 is KGHSH and CDR2 is LQKENI in the germline V gene. CDR3 length equals 13 residues.